This T cell receptor (beta chain) appears in the sequencing data of a study of blood T cell repertoires in COVID-19. Background on the study: Both acute and convalescent COVID-19 samples were obtained from the United States, Italy and Spain. Nucleic acid was either cDNA or gDNA, and it came from T cells, B-cell-depleted T cells, or PBMCs.

The authors' processing: Reference gene primer amplification yielded estimated nucleated cell counts. TCRdb's table, derived via immunoSEQ multiplex PCR, lists solely in-frame clones and lacks some. For V, J and clone size, that table is used; D and trimming come from the DNA. The sample shows a few hundred thousand clones, about 87% of them seen only once. The CDR3 totals 15 residues. V lost 0 bases to trimming and J lost 4 bases, with 13 bases between them. The germline V gene has CDR1 SGHTS and CDR2 YDEGEE. This clonotype was sampled from a woman in her 70s with active or convalescent COVID-19. The chain uses TRBV5-8 and TRBJ1-2; no firm D call. Sequencing was carried out using peripheral blood. The DNA for the CDR3 is TGTGCCAGCAGCTTGGTGGGCAGGAACCCCTATGGCTACACCTTC. Translation gives CASSLVGRNPYGYTF.